This T cell receptor (beta chain) derives from a study of cytomegalovirus exposure and HLA in healthy donors. Study background: Tens of millions of unique TCRs from HLA-typed donors made up an early data release.

Overall study findings and caveats: One cluster of highly shared sequence variants probably arose as a sequencing artifact. Many donors shared some public TCRs, even though most TCR sequences were rare.

The PCR used 60 Vbeta and 13 Jbeta primers. The assay was immunoSEQ multiplex PCR, and TCRdb's table has in-frame clones only and misses some. The sample lists 150,000 to 200,000 clones; 75% to 85% were seen once. The CDR3 is 15 amino acids. The ends were cut back, 1 base at V and 4 bases at J, with 11 bases in the middle. Germline V lookup: CDR1 SGHVS, CDR2 FQNEAQ. This clone showed up just a few times. What it binds is not known. Sequences were obtained from PBMCs. This sequence originates from a woman in her twenties or thirties in good health and CMV-seropositive. The rearrangement links TRBV7-8 to TRBJ2-1; unclear D gene. The CDR3 loop reads CASSLVLLRYNEQFF. The CDR3 DNA reads TGTGCCAGCAGCTTAGTTCTACTACGGTACAATGAGCAGTTCTTC.